One sample yielded the 25 T cell receptor beta chains listed below, sequenced in a study of shared clonotypes between healthy human individuals. Assay used: immunoSEQ multiplex PCR; TCRdb lists only in-frame clones, some missing. The table records just over 2,000,000 clones, roughly 94% of them present only once. The sequenced material came from naive CD4+ T cells sorted from blood. As for subset: CD45RA+ positively selected. These receptors came from a young man in good health.

This rearrangement joins TRBV19 to TRBJ2-2, with D unclear. The germline V gene has CDR1 LNHDA and CDR2 SQIVND (reference sequence). Trimming shortened V by 7 bases and J by 6 bases, and 6 bases separated the two germline ends. The CDR3 has 11 amino acids. Written as DNA, the CDR3 is TGTGCCAGTAAATCCCCCGGGGAGCTGTTTTTT. This encodes CASKSPGELFF.

The V gene is TRBV6-5, the J gene TRBJ1-3, with D possibly TRBD1 on 6 matching bases. The germline V gene encodes CDR1 MNHEY and CDR2 SVGAGI. With 11 bases removed from V and 0 bases from J, the gap between germline ends came to 14 bases. The CDR3 loop spans 14 amino acids. The CDR3 coding sequence is TGTGCCGCCGGGGGGGCCTACTCTGGAAACACCATATATTTT. Its translation: CAAGGAYSGNTIYF.

V usage is TRBV5-6 and J usage is TRBJ1-1; D gene uncertain. The CDR3 loop spans 15 amino acids. Looked up from germline, CDR1 is SGHDT and CDR2 is YYEEEE. Trimming removed 3 bases from V and 2 bases from J, with 14 bases in between. CDR3 coding DNA: TGTGCCAGCAGCTGGAACTACGGAACAAACACTGAAGCTTTCTTT. It encodes CASSWNYGTNTEAFF.

Of note for this clone: The sample has other DNA sequences that encode this CDR3 too. The chain combines TRBV4-1 with TRBJ2-4; D unclear. Deletions cut 1 base from V and 0 bases from J, with 7 bases between. Germline loops: CDR1 MGHRA, CDR2 YSYEKL. This CDR3 has 15 residues. As DNA, the CDR3 is TGCGCCAGCAGCCAAGTGGGGTTAGCCAAAAACATTCAGTACTTC. Translation: CASSQVGLAKNIQYF.

Worth noting for this clone: Distinct nucleotide sequences in the sample also encode this CDR3. The chain combines TRBV15 with TRBJ2-5; D perhaps matches TRBD2 (5 bases). Germline values: CDR1 LNHNV, CDR2 YYDKDF (reference sequence). The CDR3 totals 14 residues. Between the trimmed V and J ends, which lost 0 bases and 2 bases, there was a span of 7 bases. The CDR3: CATSRDLAQETQYF. The CDR3, as DNA: TGTGCCACCAGCAGAGATCTAGCACAAGAGACCCAGTACTTC. Full variable domain (outside the CDR3, taken from reference TRBV15 and TRBJ2-5): DAMVIQNPRYQVTQFGKPVTLSCSQTLNHNVMYWYQQKSSQAPKLLFHYYDKDFNNEADTPDNFQSRRPNTSFCFLDIRSPGLGDTAMYLCATSRDLAQETQYFGPGTRLLVL.

The chain employs TRBV11-2 and TRBJ2-3, with TRBD1 matching over 7 bases. The CDR3 consists of 16 residues. V gave up 5 bases and J gave up 3 bases; unmatched junction bases: 11. Germline lookup yields CDR1 SGHAT and CDR2 FQNNGV. The CDR3 nucleotides read TGTGCCAGCAGCCTCGACAGGGCGGATTTTACAGATACGCAGTATTTT. It is translated as CASSLDRADFTDTQYF.

This chain connects TRBV5-5 to TRBJ2-1, with no clear D. The V gene lost 0 bases and the J gene lost 7 bases, with 14 bases spanning the gap. CDR1 is SGHKS, CDR2 YYEKEE, per germline (reference sequence). The length of the CDR3 is 15 residues. The CDR3 here is CASSLGATNGNEQFF. DNA of the CDR3: TGTGCCAGCAGCTTGGGCGCTACTAATGGGAATGAGCAGTTCTTC.

Regarding this clone: A much larger clone lies one base from this, so it may be a read error. This chain connects TRBV6-7 to TRBJ2-5, with 11 bases fitting TRBD2. TRBV6-7 is reported as an ORF; its role is uncertain. This CDR3 spans 15 amino acids. J was trimmed by 2 bases and V by 6 bases; bases with no gene match: 5. The CDR3 DNA reads TGTGCCAGCAGCGCCGGGACTAGCGGTCAAGAGACCCAGTACTTC. Translation gives CASSAGTSGQETQYF.

This sequence joins TRBV19 and TRBJ1-4; D unclear. CDR3 size: 14 residues. Trimming took off 5 bases at V and 4 bases at J, with 11 bases between the two ends. In germline, CDR1 is LNHDA, CDR2 SQIVND (reference sequence). This CDR3 reads CASSVTAINEKLFF. CDR3 DNA sequence: TGTGCCAGTAGTGTGACGGCGATTAATGAAAAACTGTTTTTT.

The rearrangement uses TRBV9 and TRBJ2-5; 8 positions agree with TRBD1. J was trimmed by 0 bases and V by 3 bases; bases with no gene match: 7. The CDR3 runs 16 residues. The germline V gene encodes CDR1 SGDLS and CDR2 YYNGEE. CDR3 in amino acids: CASSARQGRYQETQYF. CDR3 nucleotides: TGTGCCAGCAGCGCTAGACAGGGGAGGTACCAAGAGACCCAGTACTTC.

V is TRBV4-1 and J is TRBJ1-5; weak D call: TRBD1 (5 bases). Germline-derived CDR1 and CDR2 are MGHRA and YSYEKL. The CDR3 runs 15 residues. With 4 bases removed from V and 0 bases from J, the gap between germline ends came to 10 bases. DNA for the CDR3: TGCGCCAGCAGCCCCCCAGGGAATAGCAATCAGCCCCAGCATTTT. It is translated as CASSPPGNSNQPQHF.

This chain connects TRBV5-1 to TRBJ1-2; 7 bases line up with TRBD1. The V and J ends lost 4 bases and 1 base, in that order; junction bases with no gene match: 10. The CDR3 totals 16 residues. Looked up from germline, CDR1 is SGHRS and CDR2 is YFSETQ. The CDR3 DNA reads TGCGCCAGCAGCCCGAACTCAGGACAGGTTAACTATGGCTACACCTTC. Translated: CASSPNSGQVNYGYTF.

The rearrangement uses TRBV5-1 and TRBJ2-7, with 8 bases that match TRBD1. Germline V gene data show CDR1 as SGHRS and CDR2 as YFSETQ. V shed 4 bases and J 3 bases; nucleotides not matched to a gene: 6. The CDR3 loop spans 14 amino acids. The CDR3 nucleotides are TGCGCCAGCAGCCCGGGACAGGCCTTCTACGAGCAGTACTTC. Encoded protein: CASSPGQAFYEQYF.

V usage is TRBV6-6 and J usage is TRBJ2-7; TRBD2 is a possible D gene (6 bases). CDR3 length equals 12 residues. V was pared by 2 bases and J by 7 bases, with 9 bases between. Germline CDR1 reads MNHNY; CDR2 reads SVGAGI (reference sequence). This CDR3 reads CASSYTGEEQYF. The DNA of the CDR3 is TGTGCCAGCAGTTACACGGGAGAAGAGCAGTACTTC.

Comments on this clone: One base away lies a much larger clone, so this may be a sequencing read error. Since no conserved phenylalanine or tryptophan closes the CDR3, a read error is the likely cause. This rearrangement joins TRBV29-1 to TRBJ2-7, with D perhaps given as TRBD1 or TRBD2 (5 bases each). Germline V gene lookup returns CDR1 SQVTM and CDR2 ANQGSEA. The CDR3 is made up of 13 amino acids. The V and J ends lost 6 bases and 2 bases respectively, with 14 bases between them. The CDR3 region has the DNA TGCAGCGTGGGGGTTGGGGCACCCTACGAGCAGTACTCC. It translates to CSVGVGAPYEQYS.

J is TRBJ2-5 and V is TRBV5-1; D is uncertain. This CDR3 region has 14 residues. V was trimmed by 5 bases and J by 1 base, leaving 12 bases between them. Germline V gives CDR1 SGHRS, CDR2 YFSETQ. The CDR3 region is CASSSPSGQETQYF. The CDR3 DNA sequence: TGCGCCAGCAGTTCCCCTTCCGGCCAAGAGACCCAGTACTTC.

The chain links TRBV30 to TRBJ2-3; D is uncertain. Trimming cost V 5 bases and J 3 bases, with 6 bases left between them. CDR3 length: 11 residues. Per germline, CDR1 GTSNPN and CDR2 SVGIG (reference sequence). CDR3 in amino acids: CAWVGTDTQYF. The CDR3 nucleotides read TGTGCCTGGGTGGGGACAGATACGCAGTATTTT.

On this clone itself: One junction end does not reproduce the germline sequence, and a read error may be involved. This chain links TRBV20-1 with TRBJ2-3, with D tentatively TRBD2 (5 bases). Germline V lookup: CDR1 DFQATT, CDR2 SNEGSKA (reference sequence). The CDR3 is made up of 11 amino acids. This chain's CDR3 is CSARDPVATSF. DNA of the CDR3: TGCAGTGCTAGAGATCCGGTAGCGACCTCTTTT.

With respect to this clone: A much larger clone lies a single base off, so this may be a read error. The rearrangement joins TRBV11-2 to TRBJ2-7, with D perhaps given as TRBD1 or TRBD2 (5 bases each). Germline CDR1 SGHAT, CDR2 FQNNGV. The CDR3 covers 13 residues. The CDR3: CTSSLGEFYEQYF. DNA of the CDR3: TGTACCAGCAGCTTGGGGGAGTTCTACGAGCAGTACTTC. Full variable domain (outside the CDR3, taken from reference TRBV11-2 and TRBJ2-7): EAGVAQSPRYKIIEKRQSVAFWCNPISGHATLYWYQQILGQGPKLLIQFQNNGVVDDSQLPKDRFSAERLKGVDSTLKIQPAKLEDSAVYLCTSSLGEFYEQYFGPGTRLTVT.

V gene TRBV28 combines with J gene TRBJ2-3, with D tentatively TRBD2 (6 bases). The CDR3 is 15 amino acids. Germline-derived CDR1 and CDR2 are MDHEN and SYDVKM. V lost 4 bases to trimming and J lost 0 bases, with 11 bases between them. The CDR3, as DNA: TGTGCCAGCAGTTCCCGGGGGATTAGCACAGATACGCAGTATTTT. Translating gives CASSSRGISTDTQYF.

Comment on this clone: This sample includes further DNA sequences coding for the same CDR3. The J gene is TRBJ1-1, the V gene TRBV30; D unclear. CDR1 and CDR2 from the germline V gene are GTSNPN and SVGIG (reference sequence). The CDR3 totals 12 residues. Trimming took 0 bases from V and 2 from J, leaving 4 bases between them. The DNA for the CDR3 is TGTGCCTGGAGTGTAGGAAACACTGAAGCTTTCTTT. It translates to CAWSVGNTEAFF.

A note on this clone: A junction boundary mismatches the germline segment, possibly from a read error. The chain joins TRBV7-7 to TRBJ2-2; D possibly corresponds to TRBD1 (6 bases). Germline V gene sequence: CDR1 SSHAT, CDR2 FNYEAQ (reference sequence). The CDR3 has 14 amino acids. CDR3: CASSSRTGTGELFF. The CDR3 DNA is TGTGCTAGCAGCTCCCGTACAGGGACCGGGGAGCTGTTTTTT.

V is TRBV5-4 and J is TRBJ2-3; 9 nucleotides match TRBD1. From germline, CDR1 is SGHNT and CDR2 YYREEE (reference sequence). Trimming took 3 bases from V and 4 from J; bases not matched to a gene: 6. CDR3 length equals 15 residues. The CDR3 sequence is CASSYGQGRADTQYF. CDR3 DNA: TGTGCCAGCAGCTATGGACAGGGGAGGGCAGATACGCAGTATTTT.

This rearrangement joins TRBV11-2 to TRBJ2-4; D unresolved. The CDR3 covers 18 residues. The V gene's germline CDR1 is SGHAT and CDR2 FQNNGV. Trimming shortened V by 5 bases and J by 2 bases, and 22 bases separated the two germline ends. This CDR3 is CASSPRFAARRPKNIQYF. Here the CDR3 DNA reads TGTGCCAGCAGCCCGCGGTTCGCGGCTCGAAGGCCCAAAAACATTCAGTACTTC.

J is TRBJ1-3 and V is TRBV4-1, with D uncertain. This CDR3 contains 15 residues. The V end was cut by 5 bases, the J end by 0 bases, with 11 bases between. Germline CDR1 reads MGHRA; CDR2 reads YSYEKL. The CDR3, as DNA: TGCGCCAGCAGCTCCCGAGAGGTCTCTGGAAACACCATATATTTT. It translates to CASSSREVSGNTIYF.